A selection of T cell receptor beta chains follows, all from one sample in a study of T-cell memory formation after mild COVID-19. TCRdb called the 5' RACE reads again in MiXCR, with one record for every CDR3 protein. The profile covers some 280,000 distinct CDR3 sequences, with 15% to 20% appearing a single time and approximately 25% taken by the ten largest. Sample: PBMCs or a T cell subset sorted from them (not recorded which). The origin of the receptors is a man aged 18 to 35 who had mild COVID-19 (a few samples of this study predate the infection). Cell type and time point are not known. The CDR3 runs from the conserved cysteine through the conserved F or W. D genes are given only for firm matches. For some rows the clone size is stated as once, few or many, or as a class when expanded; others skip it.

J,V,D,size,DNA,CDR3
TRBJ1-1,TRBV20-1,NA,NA,TGCAGTGCCCCACCGGGACATTGGAACACTGAAGCTTTCTTT,CSAPPGHWNTEAFF
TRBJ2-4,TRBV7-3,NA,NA,TGTGCCAGCAGCTTAACTGCCAAAAACATTCAGTACTTC,CASSLTAKNIQYF
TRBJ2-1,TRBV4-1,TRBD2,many,TGCGCCAGCAGCCCATTCGGGGGGGCCGACAATGAGCAGTTCTTC,CASSPFGGADNEQFF
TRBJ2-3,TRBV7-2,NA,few,TGTGCCAGCAGCCCCCGGACGGGTTTTCGCACAGATACGCAGTATTTT,CASSPRTGFRTDTQYF
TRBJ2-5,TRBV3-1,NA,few,TGTGCCAGCAGCCATCAGGGTGGAGAGACCCAGTACTTC,CASSHQGGETQYF
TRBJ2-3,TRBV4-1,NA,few,TGCGCCAGCAGCCAAGATCCGGGGTCAGATACGCAGTATTTT,CASSQDPGSDTQYF
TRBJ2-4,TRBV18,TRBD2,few,TGTGCCAGCTCACCAAGCGGGGAAAACATTCAGTACTTC,CASSPSGENIQYF
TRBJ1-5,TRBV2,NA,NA,TGTGCCAGCATCGAACGACAGAGTGATCAGCCCCAGCATTTT,CASIERQSDQPQHF
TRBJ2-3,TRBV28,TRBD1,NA,TGTGCCAGCGAAACAGGGGGCGGATCAGATACGCAGTATTTT,CASETGGGSDTQYF
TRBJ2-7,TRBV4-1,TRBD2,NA,TGCGCCAGCAGCCAAGATATCACTAGCGGGGGTGTAGTGTACGAGCAGTACTTC,CASSQDITSGGVVYEQYF
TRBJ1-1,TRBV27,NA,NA,TGTGCCAGTAAGAGCGACGGGGCGAACACTGAAGCTTTCTTT,CASKSDGANTEAFF
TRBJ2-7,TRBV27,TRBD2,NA,TGTGCCAGCAGCAGAAGCGGGGGGTCTAGCTCCTACGAGCAGTACTTC,CASSRSGGSSSYEQYF
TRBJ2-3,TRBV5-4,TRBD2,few,TGTGCCAGCAGCCCCCGACTAGCGGGGATGAGAGATACGCAGTATTTT,CASSPRLAGMRDTQYF
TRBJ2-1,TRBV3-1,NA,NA,TGTGCCAGCAGCCAAGGGGGCGGGGTCCACAATGAGCAGTTCTTC,CASSQGGGVHNEQFF
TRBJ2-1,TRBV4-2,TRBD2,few,TGTGCCAGCAGCCAAGATCCCGGGCTAGCGGGGTACGAGTTCTTC,CASSQDPGLAGYEFF
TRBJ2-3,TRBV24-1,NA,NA,TGTGCCACCAGTGTCCATAGGGGAAAGTTGGAACACGGTACGCAGTATTTT,CATSVHRGKLEHGTQYF
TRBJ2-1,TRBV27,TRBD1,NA,TGTGCCAGCACCCCCGGGACAGGGGCGTGGGAGCAGTTCTTC,CASTPGTGAWEQFF
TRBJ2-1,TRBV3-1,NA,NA,TGTGCCAGCAGCCACGCTGGGGGCAATGAGCAGTTCTTC,CASSHAGGNEQFF
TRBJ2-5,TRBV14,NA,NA,TGTGCCAGCAGCCAAGCAGGACGGACGGACTTC,CASSQAGRTDF
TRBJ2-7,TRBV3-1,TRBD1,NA,TGTGCCAGCAGCTACAGGGGAAGCTCCTACGAGCAGTACTTC,CASSYRGSSYEQYF
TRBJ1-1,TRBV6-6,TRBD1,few,TGTGCCAGCAGTTACGCTTCCCGACAGGGGCGAACTGAAGCTTTCTTT,CASSYASRQGRTEAFF
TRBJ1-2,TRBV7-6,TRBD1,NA,TGTGCCAGCAGCTTAGGAGGGGGAGGACAGGGAGAAAAGTATGGCTACACCTTC,CASSLGGGGQGEKYGYTF
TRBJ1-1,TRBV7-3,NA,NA,TGTGCCAGCAGTACTGACAGGTACACTGAAGCTTTCTTT,CASSTDRYTEAFF
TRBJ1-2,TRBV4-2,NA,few,TGTGCCAGCAGCCAAGTCCACTCACCGGGAACTAACTATGGCTACACCTTC,CASSQVHSPGTNYGYTF
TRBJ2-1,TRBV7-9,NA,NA,TGTGCCAGCAGCTCCAGGGGCCAGGAGTATGAGCAGTTCTTC,CASSSRGQEYEQFF
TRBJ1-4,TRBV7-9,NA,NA,TGTGCCAGCAGCTTAGGGGATGAAAAACTGTTTTTT,CASSLGDEKLFF
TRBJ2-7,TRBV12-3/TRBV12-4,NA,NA,TGTGCCAGCAGTCAGAGACTCCCGGGGGAGCGCTACGAGCAGTACTTC,CASSQRLPGERYEQYF
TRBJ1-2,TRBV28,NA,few,TGTGCCAGCAGTTCAGGCAGCAATAACTATGGCTACACCTTC,CASSSGSNNYGYTF
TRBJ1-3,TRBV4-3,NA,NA,TGCGCCAGCAGCCAAGAGGGGCAGGGGAAGCAACAGTATACCATATATTTT,CASSQEGQGKQQYTIYF
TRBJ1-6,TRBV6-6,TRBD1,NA,TGTGCCAGCAGTTCCAAACAGGGGATCAATTCACCCCTCCACTTT,CASSSKQGINSPLHF
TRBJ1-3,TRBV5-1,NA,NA,TGCGCCAGCAGCCTGATGACTGACTCTGGAAACACCATATATTTT,CASSLMTDSGNTIYF
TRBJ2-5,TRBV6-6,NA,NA,TGTGCCAGCAGTTACTCGACGGTTGGAGGGACCCAGTACTTC,CASSYSTVGGTQYF
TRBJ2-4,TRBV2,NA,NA,TGTGCCAGCGGGACGGGAATTTGGAACATTCAGTACTTC,CASGTGIWNIQYF
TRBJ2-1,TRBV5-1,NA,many,TGCGCCAGCAGCTTGGCGGTGCGTCACCGTCAGCCAGGGAGGTACAATGAGCAGTTCTTC,CASSLAVRHRQPGRYNEQFF
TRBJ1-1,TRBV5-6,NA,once,TGTGCCAGCAGCCCAATTGGACGGGACACTGAAGCTTTCTTT,CASSPIGRDTEAFF
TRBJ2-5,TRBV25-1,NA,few,TGTGCCAGCAGTGATCTGAGGGGCGCCCAAGAGACCCAGTACTTC,CASSDLRGAQETQYF
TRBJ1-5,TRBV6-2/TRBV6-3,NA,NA,TGTGCCAGCAGTTACTCCGAGGGACATTGGCATCAGCCCCAGCATTTT,CASSYSEGHWHQPQHF
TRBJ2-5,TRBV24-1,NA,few,TGTGCCACCAGTGATTCTAAATGGGGTTGGGAGACCCAGTACTTC,CATSDSKWGWETQYF
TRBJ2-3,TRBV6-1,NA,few,TGTGCCAGCAGGAGGCGGTTTTTGGGATGGATGACAGGCACAGATACGCAGTATTTT,CASRRRFLGWMTGTDTQYF
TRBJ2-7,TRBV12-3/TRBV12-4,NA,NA,TGTGCCAGCAGTTCTGGAGACTACGAGCAGTACTTC,CASSSGDYEQYF
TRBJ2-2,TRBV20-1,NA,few,TGCAGTGCGATTCCGGGGGACACCGGGGAGCTGTTTTTT,CSAIPGDTGELFF
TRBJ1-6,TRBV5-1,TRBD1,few,TGCGCCAGCAGCCCAGTCCCGGGACAGGGATTAAATTCACCCCTCCACTTT,CASSPVPGQGLNSPLHF
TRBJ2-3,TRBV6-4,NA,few,TGTGCCAGCAGTGACACCAACGGTGTAGATACGCAGTATTTT,CASSDTNGVDTQYF
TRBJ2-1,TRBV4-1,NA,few,TGCGCCAGCAGCCAAGTTCCTTTAAAGATTTTCAATGAGCAGTTCTTC,CASSQVPLKIFNEQFF
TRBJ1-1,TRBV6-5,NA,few,TGTGCCAGCAGCCTACCGGGAACTCTAGCTTTCTTT,CASSLPGTLAFF
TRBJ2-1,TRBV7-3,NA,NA,TGTGCCAGCAGGTCGGGCAGCCCTGAGCAGTTCTTC,CASRSGSPEQFF
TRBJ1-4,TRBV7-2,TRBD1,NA,TGTGCCAGCAGCTTAGCGGAGGGGGCTTCACGTGAAAAACTGTTTTTT,CASSLAEGASREKLFF
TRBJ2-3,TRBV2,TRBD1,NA,TGTGCCAGCGGAGGACAGGGCGCAGATACGCAGTATTTT,CASGGQGADTQYF